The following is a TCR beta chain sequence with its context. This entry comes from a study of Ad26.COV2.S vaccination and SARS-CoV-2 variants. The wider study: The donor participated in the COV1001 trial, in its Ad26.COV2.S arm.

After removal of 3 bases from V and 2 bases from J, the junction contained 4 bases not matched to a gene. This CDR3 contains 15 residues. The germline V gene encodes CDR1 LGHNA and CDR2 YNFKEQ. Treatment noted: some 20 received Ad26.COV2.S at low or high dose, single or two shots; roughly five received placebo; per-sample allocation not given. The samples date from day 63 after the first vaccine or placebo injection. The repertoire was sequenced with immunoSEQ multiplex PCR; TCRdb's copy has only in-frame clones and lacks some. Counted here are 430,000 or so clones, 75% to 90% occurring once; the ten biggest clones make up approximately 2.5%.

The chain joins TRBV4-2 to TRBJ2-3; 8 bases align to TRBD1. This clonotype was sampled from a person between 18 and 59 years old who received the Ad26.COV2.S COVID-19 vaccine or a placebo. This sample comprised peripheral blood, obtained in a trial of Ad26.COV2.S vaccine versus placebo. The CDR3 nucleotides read TGTGCCAGCAGCCAGGGGACAGGAGTCACAGATACGCAGTATTTT. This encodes CASSQGTGVTDTQYF.